Listed below are T cell receptor beta chains from one sample, sequenced in a study of blood T cells in healthy people across ages. Using its own MiXCR run on the 5' RACE reads, TCRdb lists one record per CDR3 protein. The repertoire holds around 1,500,000 distinct CDR3 sequences, with under 30% as singletons. The sample consisted of blood. These TCRs come from a woman aged 25-40 years in good health. The CDR3 runs from the conserved cysteine through the conserved F or W. The order of the fields is clone size, D gene, V gene, CDR3 protein. A D gene is named only where the DNA matches it firmly. Clone sizes are given selectively: once, few, many, or a class where the clone is expanded.

clone size: NA
D gene: NA
V gene: TRBV11-2
CDR3 protein: CASSTSYQETQYF

clone size: NA
D gene: NA
V gene: TRBV3-1
CDR3 protein: CASSQESGNQPQHF

clone size: NA
D gene: NA
V gene: TRBV4-1
CDR3 protein: CASSQSEGSGYEQYF

clone size: many
D gene: NA
V gene: TRBV7-6
CDR3 protein: CASSARRDRVSLTSAYYEQYF

clone size: few
D gene: TRBD2
V gene: TRBV5-1
CDR3 protein: CASSLGSGGLQETQYF

clone size: many
D gene: TRBD2
V gene: TRBV20-1
CDR3 protein: CSARDLREDSYEQYF

clone size: once
D gene: NA
V gene: TRBV30
CDR3 protein: CAWSGTSNTEAFF

clone size: few
D gene: NA
V gene: TRBV5-1
CDR3 protein: CASSFRVDEQYF

clone size: NA
D gene: NA
V gene: TRBV21-1
CDR3 protein: CASSAGADEQFF

clone size: few
D gene: TRBD2
V gene: TRBV19
CDR3 protein: CASSMGTSGYYNEQFF

clone size: NA
D gene: NA
V gene: TRBV12-3/TRBV12-4
CDR3 protein: CASSFAVGEAFF

clone size: NA
D gene: NA
V gene: TRBV7-6
CDR3 protein: CASSNGGQTLETQYF

clone size: few
D gene: NA
V gene: TRBV11-2
CDR3 protein: CASVRWGGRRDNPSTDTQYF

clone size: NA
D gene: NA
V gene: TRBV12-3/TRBV12-4
CDR3 protein: CASSSSGRQQETQYF

clone size: once
D gene: TRBD1
V gene: TRBV5-1
CDR3 protein: CASSMGDRATDTQYF

clone size: NA
D gene: NA
V gene: TRBV7-2
CDR3 protein: CASSSAGTDTYEQYF

clone size: few
D gene: TRBD1
V gene: TRBV18
CDR3 protein: CASSPRQGGHYEQYF

clone size: many
D gene: NA
V gene: TRBV7-2
CDR3 protein: CASSLSWGAGEQYF

clone size: few
D gene: NA
V gene: TRBV7-8
CDR3 protein: CASSFSVRYEQFF

clone size: many
D gene: TRBD1
V gene: TRBV6-5
CDR3 protein: CASSSRLGQHGYTF

clone size: few
D gene: NA
V gene: TRBV20-1
CDR3 protein: CSARDVNTEAFF

clone size: NA
D gene: NA
V gene: TRBV12-5
CDR3 protein: CASGLVNRIGSNQPQHF

clone size: many
D gene: TRBD2
V gene: TRBV9
CDR3 protein: CASSVSGGSSYNEQFF

clone size: many
D gene: TRBD2
V gene: TRBV6-6
CDR3 protein: CASSYSRRSGGQETQYF

clone size: NA
D gene: TRBD2
V gene: TRBV6-6
CDR3 protein: CASRRPGLAAQGTQYF

clone size: few
D gene: NA
V gene: TRBV25-1
CDR3 protein: CASSSFKSDEQFF

clone size: NA
D gene: TRBD1
V gene: TRBV6-5
CDR3 protein: CASRGQGVAGELFF

clone size: NA
D gene: NA
V gene: TRBV7-9
CDR3 protein: CASNHTGANVLTF

clone size: NA
D gene: TRBD1
V gene: TRBV6-1
CDR3 protein: CASSSRDSSKETQYF

clone size: few
D gene: NA
V gene: TRBV29-1
CDR3 protein: CSVELTGSPTDTQYF

clone size: NA
D gene: NA
V gene: TRBV9
CDR3 protein: CASSSGPLANYGYTF

clone size: NA
D gene: TRBD1
V gene: TRBV14
CDR3 protein: CASGPMGTESYEQYF